The rows below give T cell receptor beta chains drawn from one sample of a study of blood T cell repertoires in COVID-19. Sequencing was performed with immunoSEQ multiplex PCR; in TCRdb, only in-frame clones are kept and a portion is missing. Here the sample spans about 150,000 clones, just over 85% being singletons. Input material: peripheral blood. These receptors were collected from a man in his 70s with acute or convalescent COVID-19. Each CDR3 is given with its conserved first and last residue. A D gene is named only where the DNA matches it firmly. The size of a clone is reported for some rows only, either as once, few or many, or as a class for expanded clones.

V gene	clone size	D gene	J gene	CDR3 protein	CDR3 DNA
TRBV14	once	TRBD2	TRBJ2-5	CASSQVGRAETQYF	TGTGCCAGCAGCCAAGTCGGGAGGGCTGAGACCCAGTACTTC
TRBV5-1	NA	TRBD2	TRBJ2-7	CASSPGLAGPYEQYF	TGCGCCAGCAGCCCCGGACTAGCGGGGCCCTACGAGCAGTACTTC
TRBV5-4	NA	TRBD1	TRBJ1-1	CASSFGQGRFEAFF	TGTGCCAGCAGCTTCGGACAGGGAAGGTTTGAAGCTTTCTTT
TRBV19	NA	TRBD2	TRBJ2-1	CASSSLLAGVYNEQFF	TGTGCCAGTAGTAGCCTTTTAGCGGGAGTTTACAATGAGCAGTTCTTC
TRBV7-2	NA	NA	TRBJ2-1	CASSETVYNEQFF	TGTGCCAGCAGCGAGACAGTCTACAATGAGCAGTTCTTC
TRBV21-1	NA	NA	TRBJ1-4	CASSKGDDRESEKLFF	TGTGCCAGCAGCAAGGGGGACGACAGGGAGAGTGAAAAACTGTTTTTT
TRBV5-1	NA	TRBD2	TRBJ2-2	CASSATSASNTGELFF	TGCGCCAGCAGCGCTACTAGCGCCTCGAACACCGGGGAGCTGTTTTTT
TRBV7-2	NA	NA	TRBJ1-6	CASSSTNSPLHF	TGTGCCAGCAGCTCTACTAATTCACCCCTCCACTTT
TRBV6-2/TRBV6-3	NA	NA	TRBJ2-7	CASSYSTGEQYF	TGTGCCAGCAGTTACTCGACAGGAGAGCAGTACTTC
TRBV21-1	NA	NA	TRBJ1-5	CASSQPGQGFYQPQHF	TGTGCCAGCAGCCAACCGGGACAGGGTTTTTATCAGCCCCAGCATTTT
TRBV7-6	NA	TRBD1	TRBJ2-1	CASSLGRTGGASYNEQFF	TGTGCCAGCAGCTTAGGGAGGACAGGGGGCGCGTCCTACAATGAGCAGTTCTTC
TRBV6-1	NA	TRBD2	TRBJ2-1	CASSEVAGAPGNEQFF	TGTGCCAGCAGTGAAGTAGCGGGGGCCCCTGGCAATGAGCAGTTCTTC
TRBV19	NA	TRBD1	TRBJ1-1	CASSQSLPGQGTEAFF	TGTGCCAGTAGTCAATCCCTTCCGGGACAGGGCACTGAAGCTTTCTTT
TRBV7-8	NA	NA	TRBJ1-1	CASSLSRVVVGTEAFF	TGTGCCAGCAGCTTATCCAGGGTTGTTGTTGGCACTGAAGCTTTCTTT
TRBV7-6	NA	NA	TRBJ1-1	CASQGHMNTEAFF	TGTGCCAGCCAAGGACATATGAACACTGAAGCTTTCTTT
TRBV18	NA	NA	TRBJ2-5	CASSRVFGRETQYF	TGTGCCAGCTCACGGGTGTTCGGGAGAGAGACCCAGTACTTC
TRBV9	NA	TRBD2	TRBJ2-1	CASSAWTSGRDEQFF	TGTGCCAGCAGCGCTTGGACTAGCGGGAGAGATGAGCAGTTCTTC
TRBV6-1	NA	NA	TRBJ2-1	CASSEARGLASDEQFF	TGTGCCAGCAGTGAAGCGCGCGGGCTAGCATCGGATGAGCAGTTCTTC
TRBV6-6	NA	TRBD1	TRBJ1-5	CASSYRAGQAYQPQHF	TGTGCCAGCAGTTATAGAGCGGGACAGGCTTATCAGCCCCAGCATTTT
TRBV29-1	NA	NA	TRBJ2-7	CSTSLQGDEQYF	TGCAGCACCTCTCTTCAGGGTGACGAGCAGTACTTC
TRBV7-6	NA	TRBD1	TRBJ1-4	CASSGQESELFF	TGTGCCAGCAGCGGACAGGAGTCGGAACTGTTTTTT
TRBV29-1	once	TRBD2	TRBJ2-1	CSVDGTSGRNENEQFF	TGCAGCGTTGACGGGACTAGCGGGAGGAATGAGAATGAGCAGTTCTTC
TRBV5-1	NA	TRBD1	TRBJ2-5	CASSDPGQQETQYF	TGCGCCAGCAGCGACCCGGGACAGCAAGAGACCCAGTACTTC
TRBV28	NA	TRBD1	TRBJ2-6	CASTGQGAVGANVLTF	TGTGCCAGCACAGGACAGGGGGCGGTCGGGGCCAACGTCCTGACTTTC
TRBV4-3	NA	NA	TRBJ2-7	CASSQDWPGASYEQYF	TGCGCCAGCAGCCAAGATTGGCCAGGGGCGTCCTACGAGCAGTACTTC
TRBV6-4	NA	TRBD1	TRBJ2-1	CASSVRGPDEQFF	TGTGCCAGCAGTGTAAGGGGGCCGGATGAGCAGTTCTTC
TRBV9	NA	TRBD1	TRBJ2-1	CASSPRGTGGSLYNEQFF	TGTGCCAGCAGCCCGCGGGGGACAGGGGGTTCCCTTTACAATGAGCAGTTCTTC
TRBV4-2	NA	NA	TRBJ1-2	CASSQVAGRKDYGYTF	TGTGCCAGCAGCCAAGTGGCAGGGAGGAAGGACTATGGCTACACCTTC
TRBV19	NA	TRBD2	TRBJ2-5	CASSSGSDLETQYF	TGTGCCAGTTCTAGCGGGAGCGATTTAGAGACCCAGTACTTC
TRBV7-2	once	NA	TRBJ2-5	CASSLGDSRETQYF	TGTGCCAGCAGCTTAGGGGACTCTCGAGAGACCCAGTACTTC
TRBV6-5	NA	TRBD1	TRBJ1-2	CASKPGTGGPYGYTF	TGTGCCAGCAAACCCGGGACAGGGGGTCCCTATGGCTACACCTTC
TRBV15	NA	NA	TRBJ2-7	CATSRDLGRYYEQYF	TGTGCCACCAGCAGAGATCTGGGCAGGTACTACGAGCAGTACTTC